A few counts support the clone carrying this T cell receptor (beta chain). Its antigen is unknown. V dropped 5 bases and J dropped 1 base, with 22 bases sitting between them. The CDR3 sequence is 18 residues long. In germline, CDR1 is SSHAT, CDR2 FNYEAQ (reference sequence). This specimen comes from a study of identical twins. Study-level points and caveats: Out-of-frame alpha sequences common to twins exhibited an excess of low generation probability. Models underestimated out-of-frame TCR alpha sharing in monozygotic twins.

Template switching added a universal primer site; cDNA carried unique molecular identifiers. One entry per CDR3 protein results from TCRdb running MiXCR on the 5' RACE reads. In the table there are approximately 600,000 distinct CDR3 sequences, roughly 6.6% of which are singletons. These data also featured in a second study, about yellow fever vaccine responses in identical twins. That publication notes: Twins' vaccine T cell responses reportedly seemed partly convergent and partly personalized.

Sequenced sample: PBMCs. The source is a woman under 30 in good health. V gene TRBV7-7 combines with J gene TRBJ2-3; D gene ambiguous. CDR3 DNA: TGTGCCAGCAGCCCCCAAACCCCCTTCGTGGCTGGCACAGATACGCAGTATTTT. Translation: CASSPQTPFVAGTDTQYF.